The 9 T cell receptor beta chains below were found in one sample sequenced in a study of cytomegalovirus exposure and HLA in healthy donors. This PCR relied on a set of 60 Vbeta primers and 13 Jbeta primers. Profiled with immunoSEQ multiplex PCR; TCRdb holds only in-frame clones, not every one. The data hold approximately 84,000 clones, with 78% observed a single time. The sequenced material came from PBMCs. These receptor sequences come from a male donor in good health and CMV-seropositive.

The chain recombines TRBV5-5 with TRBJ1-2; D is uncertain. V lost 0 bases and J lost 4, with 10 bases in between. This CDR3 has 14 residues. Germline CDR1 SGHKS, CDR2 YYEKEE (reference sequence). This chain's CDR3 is CASSLAGLAYGYTF. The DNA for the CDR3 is TGTGCCAGCAGCTTGGCGGGATTAGCCTATGGCTACACCTTC.

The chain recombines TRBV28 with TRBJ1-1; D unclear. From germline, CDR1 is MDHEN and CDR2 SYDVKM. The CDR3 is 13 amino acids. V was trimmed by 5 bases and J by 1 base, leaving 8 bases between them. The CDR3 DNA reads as TGTGCCAGCAGTCCCCCACAGAACACTGAAGCTTTCTTT. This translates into CASSPPQNTEAFF.

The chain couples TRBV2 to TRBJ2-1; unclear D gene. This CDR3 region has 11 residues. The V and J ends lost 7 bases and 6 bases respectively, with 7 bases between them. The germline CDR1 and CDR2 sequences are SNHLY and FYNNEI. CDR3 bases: TGTGCCAGCATCCTAGTCAATGAGCAGTTCTTC. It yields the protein CASILVNEQFF.

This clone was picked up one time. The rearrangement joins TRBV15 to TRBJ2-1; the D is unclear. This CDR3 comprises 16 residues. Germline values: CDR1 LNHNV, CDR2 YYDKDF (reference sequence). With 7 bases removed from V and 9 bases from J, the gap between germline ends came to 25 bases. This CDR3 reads CATTWPPYSLIGEQFF. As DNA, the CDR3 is TGTGCCACCACATGGCCACCCTACAGTCTTATCGGTGAGCAGTTCTTC.

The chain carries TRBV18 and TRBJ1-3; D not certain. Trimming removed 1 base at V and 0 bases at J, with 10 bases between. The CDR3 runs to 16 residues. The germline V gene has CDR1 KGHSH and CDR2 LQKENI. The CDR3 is CASSPQHANSGNTIYF. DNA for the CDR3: TGTGCCAGCTCACCACAGCACGCAAACTCTGGAAACACCATATATTTT.

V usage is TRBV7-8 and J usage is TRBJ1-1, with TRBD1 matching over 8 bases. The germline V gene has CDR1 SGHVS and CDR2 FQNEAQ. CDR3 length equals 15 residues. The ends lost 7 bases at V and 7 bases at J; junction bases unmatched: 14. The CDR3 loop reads CASILQTGTGYEAFF. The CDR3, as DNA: TGTGCCAGCATACTACAAACCGGGACAGGATATGAAGCTTTCTTT.

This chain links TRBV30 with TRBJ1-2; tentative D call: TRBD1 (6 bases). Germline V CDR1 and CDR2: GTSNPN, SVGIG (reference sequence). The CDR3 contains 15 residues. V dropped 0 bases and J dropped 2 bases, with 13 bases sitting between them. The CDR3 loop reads CAWSVRQAGNYGYTF. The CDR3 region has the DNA TGTGCCTGGAGTGTACGACAGGCAGGCAACTATGGCTACACCTTC. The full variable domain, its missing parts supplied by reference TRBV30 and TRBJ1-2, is SQTIHQWPATLVQPVGSPLSLECTVEGTSNPNLYWYRQAAGRGLQLLFYSVGIGQISSEVPQNLSASRPQDRQFILSSKKLLLSDSGFYLCAWSVRQAGNYGYTFGSGTRLTVV.

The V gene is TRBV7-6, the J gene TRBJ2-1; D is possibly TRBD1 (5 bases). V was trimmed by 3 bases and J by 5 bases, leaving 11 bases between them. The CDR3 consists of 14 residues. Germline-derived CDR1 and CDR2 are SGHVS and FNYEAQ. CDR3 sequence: CASSLGPLDNEQFF. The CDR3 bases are TGTGCCAGCAGCTTGGGGCCGTTAGACAATGAGCAGTTCTTC.

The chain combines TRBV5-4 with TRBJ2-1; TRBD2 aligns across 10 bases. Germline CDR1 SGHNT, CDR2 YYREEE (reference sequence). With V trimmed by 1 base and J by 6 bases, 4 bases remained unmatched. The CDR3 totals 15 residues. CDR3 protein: CASSLTSGASNEQFF. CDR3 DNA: TGTGCCAGCAGCTTGACTAGCGGGGCCTCCAATGAGCAGTTCTTC.